The clone carrying this T cell receptor beta chain showed up just once. Its antigen remains unidentified. The data derive from a study of regulatory T cells. Findings and caveats of the study: Skewed V and J usage and few unique V-J pairs marked patient repertoires, most in Tregs. Shannon entropy was nonsignificantly lower in patient CD8+ T cells than control CD8+ cells.

With 4 bases clipped from V and 7 bases from J, the junction kept 2 bases outside the gene matches. Germline V gene data show CDR1 as MDHEN and CDR2 as SYDVKM. The length of the CDR3 is 13 residues. All CD3G-deficient patients showed autoimmunity, more severe in two. Patients aged 2 to 39 years had fewer naive and more memory CD4+ and CD8+ T cells. Primers: 52 TRBV forward and 13 TRBJ reverse. Generated by immunoSEQ multiplex PCR, the TCRdb table keeps only in-frame clones and is missing some. The sample yields some 17,000 clones, 92% seen once. This TCR was recovered from a person between 18 and 35 years old with CD3G deficiency. The material sequenced was CD8+ T cells sorted from blood. This chain joins TRBV28 and TRBJ2-1; 9 positions match TRBD2. CDR3: CASSSSGANEQFF. The DNA for the CDR3 is TGTGCCAGCAGTTCTAGCGGGGCTAATGAGCAGTTCTTC. The full variable domain, in which reference TRBV28 and TRBJ2-1 provide the parts outside the CDR3, is DVKVTQSSRYLVKRTGEKVFLECVQDMDHENMFWYRQDPGLGLRLIYFSYDVKMKEKGDIPEGYSVSREKKERFSLILESASTNQTSMYLCASSSSGANEQFFGPGTRLTVL.